The rows below give T cell receptor beta chains drawn from one sample of a study of T cell responses to AZD1222 COVID-19 vaccine. The table came from immunoSEQ multiplex PCR; TCRdb's copy has only in-frame clones and leaves some out. The sample lists approximately 96,000 clones; around nine tenths were seen once. Source: peripheral blood, taken 28 days after the second AZD1222 dose. The source is an adult who received the AZD1222 COVID-19 vaccine. Each CDR3 is given with its conserved first and last residue.

v_gene	len	j_gene	CDR3aa
TRBV11-2	16	TRBJ2-2	CASTDAGTRGSGELFF
TRBV6-5	14	TRBJ2-7	CASRYRDSQYEQYF
TRBV2	14	TRBJ1-5	CASRAGLSNQPQHF
TRBV9	13	TRBJ1-2	CASSVEGSYGYTF
TRBV5-5	18	TRBJ1-2	CASSLEPGATRGDYGYTF
TRBV7-3	13	TRBJ2-1	CASSRGSYNEQFF
TRBV30	14	TRBJ1-3	CAWSVGLSGNTIYF
TRBV7-8	14	TRBJ2-5	CASSPGGQRETQYF
TRBV19	13	TRBJ2-1	CASSIWGSDEQFF
TRBV9	15	TRBJ1-5	CASSLGDSVGQPQHF
TRBV3-1/TRBV3-2	13	TRBJ1-2	CASSQTSNYGYTF
TRBV3-1/TRBV3-2	16	TRBJ2-1	CASSRRQRKSYNEQFF
TRBV7-7	13	TRBJ1-5	CASSSRVGQPQHF
TRBV6-5	12	TRBJ2-7	CASGTGVYEQYF
TRBV19	14	TRBJ2-1	CASSRLAGAAEQFF
TRBV19	15	TRBJ2-7	CASSMRQTPRDEQYF
TRBV5-1	15	TRBJ1-1	CASSLVQSGNTEAFF
TRBV6-5	12	TRBJ2-3	CASRTAIDTQYF
TRBV7-8	13	TRBJ1-4	CASSLRGSSKLFF
TRBV28	20	TRBJ2-5	CASSLYTLRTSGSHKETQYF
TRBV24-1	13	TRBJ2-2	CATRGTGSGELFF
TRBV2	15	TRBJ1-4	CASRFIRATNEKLFF
TRBV2	14	TRBJ1-5	CASSSGQGNQPQHF
TRBV12-1	15	TRBJ1-2	CASSPNEEDAYGYTF
TRBV28	16	TRBJ2-7	CASSLAGGAGYYEQYF
TRBV5-5	14	TRBJ1-4	CASSSGMGNEKLFF
TRBV11-3	15	TRBJ2-1	CASSLSSQGGNEQFF
TRBV11-2	14	TRBJ1-2	CASSRRKGLAGYTF
TRBV5-1	15	TRBJ1-2	CASSWETGGGSGYTF
TRBV6-1	14	TRBJ2-7	CASRDPTGDYEQYF
TRBV6-5	15	TRBJ1-4	CASCRVGLTNEKLFF
TRBV6-5	14	TRBJ1-3	CASLIQEAGNTIYF
TRBV11-2	19	TRBJ2-4	CASSLEPGRRRIAKNIQYF